A single sample is the source of the 26 T cell receptor beta chains below, sequenced in a study of CD8+CD57+ T cells in acquired aplastic anemia. Patients sequenced had flow cytometry evidence of CD8+CD57+ cell expansion. Profiles of TCR beta VDJ and CDR3 were generated from a genomic DNA template. From the reads, TCRdb called clonotypes with MiXCR, one entry per CDR3 protein. The sample holds roughly 290,000 distinct CDR3 sequences, approximately 60% seen once. Sequenced sample: sorted CD4+, CD8+, or CD8+CD57+ T cells (not recorded which) from PBMCs. These receptors were taken from a human donor with aplastic anemia.

At least ten counts were recorded for this clonotype. This sequence joins TRBV3-1 and TRBJ2-1; D ambiguous. Germline V gene lookup returns CDR1 LGHDT and CDR2 YNNKEL (reference sequence). This CDR3 comprises 15 residues. V was pared by 0 bases and J by 8 bases, with 14 bases between. CDR3 sequence (DNA): TGTGCCAGCAGCCAAGATACGGTGTCCCGCCATGAGCAGTTCTTC. Amino acids: CASSQDTVSRHEQFF.

This clonotype showed up many times. The chain uses TRBV6-1 and TRBJ2-3; 12 bases match TRBD1. V shed 5 bases, J shed 13 bases, and the junction held 10 bases outside the gene matches. Per germline, CDR1 MNHNS and CDR2 SASEGT. The CDR3 spans 14 residues. Here the CDR3 DNA reads TGTGCCAGCAGTCCAGGGACAGGGGGCTCCTTAAAGTATTTT. Its translation: CASSPGTGGSLKYF.

V is TRBV29-1 and J is TRBJ2-1, with 14 bases that match TRBD2. From germline, CDR1 is SQVTM and CDR2 ANQGSEA. V was pared by 4 bases and J by 7 bases, with 3 bases of the junction left unmatched. This CDR3 has 14 residues. The CDR3 here is CSVAGLAGDNEQFF. The CDR3 region has the DNA TGCAGCGTTGCGGGACTAGCGGGGGATAATGAGCAGTTCTTC.

The chain joins TRBV5-1 to TRBJ2-5, with a tentative D call TRBD2 (5 bases). This CDR3 is 13 amino acids long. V was clipped by 3 bases and J by 5 bases, with 11 bases between them. The germline V gene has CDR1 SGHRS and CDR2 YFSETQ. The CDR3 region is CASSSYPGETQYF. DNA for the CDR3: TGCGCCAGCAGCTCTTATCCGGGGGAGACCCAGTACTTC. Supplemented by reference TRBV5-1 and TRBJ2-5, the full variable domain reads KAGVTQTPRYLIKTRGQQVTLSCSPISGHRSVSWYQQTPGQGLQFLFEYFSETQRNKGNFPGRFSGRQFSNSRSEMNVSTLELGDSALYLCASSSYPGETQYFGPGTRLLVL.

The chain has TRBV9 and TRBJ1-2; possible D gene TRBD1, 5 bases. The germline CDR1 and CDR2 sequences are SGDLS and YYNGEE. This CDR3 comprises 15 residues. Between the trimmed V and J ends, which lost 4 bases and 4 bases, there was a span of 17 bases. The CDR3: CASSQGGPRTYGYTF. DNA for the CDR3: TGTGCCAGCAGCCAGGGAGGGCCTCGGACCTATGGCTACACCTTC.

V and J are TRBV10-3 and TRBJ1-2, with 7 bases that match TRBD1. Germline V gene lookup returns CDR1 ENHRY and CDR2 SYGVKD. Trimming removed 6 bases from V and 7 bases from J; junction bases left unmatched: 11. The CDR3 length is 14 residues. CDR3 protein: CAISEDRDFGGYTF. CDR3 DNA: TGTGCCATCAGCGAAGACAGGGACTTTGGTGGCTACACCTTC.

This clonotype was recorded at least ten times. The chain links TRBV6-5 to TRBJ1-4; D unclear. V lost 6 bases, J lost 5 bases, and 16 bases lay in between. Germline V lookup: CDR1 MNHEY, CDR2 SVGAGI. The CDR3 totals 15 residues. CDR3 nucleotide sequence: TGTGCCAGCAGAGTGCGCGGAACTAAGAATGAAAAACTGTTTTTT. It yields the protein CASRVRGTKNEKLFF.

This clonotype was picked up many times. The chain employs TRBV18 and TRBJ1-1; 9 positions match TRBD1. Looked up from germline, CDR1 is KGHSH and CDR2 is LQKENI. V lost 3 bases to trimming and J lost 0 bases; unmatched junction nucleotides: 2. The CDR3 extends over 15 amino acids. CDR3 amino acids: CASSPRDRVNTEAFF. In nucleotides, the CDR3 is TGTGCCAGCTCACCTCGGGACAGGGTGAACACTGAAGCTTTCTTT.

The chain employs TRBV24-1 and TRBJ2-2; a weak D match, TRBD1 (6 bases). Germline V gives CDR1 KGHDR, CDR2 SFDVKD. V was clipped by 5 bases and J by 5 bases, with 20 bases between them. The CDR3 runs to 17 residues. In DNA form, the CDR3 reads TGTGCCACCAGTGCCCCGGACAGAAGTCTTCGAACCGGGGAGCTGTTTTTT. Its protein is CATSAPDRSLRTGELFF.

The chain links TRBV10-3 to TRBJ1-3; 8 bases match TRBD1. The germline V gene encodes CDR1 ENHRY and CDR2 SYGVKD. The CDR3 runs 16 residues. The junction had 13 bases not matched to a gene; V was cut back by 4 bases and J by 8 bases. CDR3 sequence reads: CAISGGQGATGDTIYF. The CDR3 nucleotides are TGTGCCATCAGTGGAGGGCAGGGGGCCACGGGGGACACCATATATTTT.

This rearrangement joins TRBV6-5 to TRBJ2-7; the D gene is possibly TRBD2 (6 bases). The germline V and J ends were trimmed by 5 bases and 2 bases, with 13 bases remaining between them. The CDR3 runs 14 residues. CDR1 and CDR2 from the germline V gene are MNHEY and SVGAGI. This CDR3 reads CASSRRGPAYEQYF. The CDR3 DNA sequence: TGTGCCAGCAGTCGGCGGGGACCGGCCTACGAGCAGTACTTC.

The CDR3 here is CASNRMWEGTDTQYF. The CDR3 DNA is TGTGCCAGTAATCGTATGTGGGAGGGCACAGATACGCAGTATTTT. This chain links TRBV19 with TRBJ2-3; D possibly corresponds to TRBD2 (6 bases). The V gene lost 7 bases and the J gene lost 1 base, with 15 bases spanning the gap. Germline V gene sequence: CDR1 LNHDA, CDR2 SQIVND (reference sequence). This CDR3 is 15 amino acids long.

Here the CDR3 DNA reads TGTGCCACCAGCAGAGAAGCGACAAGCTACGAGCAGTACTTC. Translation: CATSREATSYEQYF. The chain has TRBV15 and TRBJ2-7; D unclear. The germline CDR1 and CDR2 sequences are LNHNV and YYDKDF (reference sequence). The CDR3 is made up of 14 amino acids. V lost 0 bases to trimming and J lost 3 bases, with 9 bases between them.

V is TRBV6-4 and J is TRBJ1-3, with TRBD1 matching 10 bases. Germline V lookup: CDR1 MRHNA, CDR2 SNTAGT. The CDR3 covers 14 residues. J was trimmed by 4 bases and V by 9 bases; bases with no gene match: 6. Written as DNA, the CDR3 is TGTGCCAGGACCGGGGGACAGGGGGGAAACACCATATATTTT. Translation gives CARTGGQGGNTIYF.

The chain links TRBV9 to TRBJ2-3; 8 nucleotides agree with TRBD2. From germline, CDR1 is SGDLS and CDR2 YYNGEE. J gave up 2 bases and V 4 bases, and 9 bases lay outside the gene matches. The CDR3 loop spans 16 amino acids. The CDR3 nucleotides read TGTGCCAGCAGCCCCGGGGGGGGGTTAATCACAGATACGCAGTATTTT. Its translation is CASSPGGGLITDTQYF.

This chain links TRBV4-1 with TRBJ2-1; a weak D match, TRBD1 (6 bases). This CDR3 has 15 residues. V lost 1 base and J 7 bases, leaving 14 bases between the germline ends. Germline CDR1 reads MGHRA; CDR2 reads YSYEKL. The CDR3 region has the DNA TGCGCCAGCAGCCAAGGGGGGCAGGGTCGGAATGAGCAGTTCTTC. Encoded protein: CASSQGGQGRNEQFF.

The sample holds many counts of this clonotype. V and J are TRBV3-1 and TRBJ1-4, with D tentatively TRBD1 (5 bases). The CDR3 has 14 residues. Germline CDR1 LGHDT, CDR2 YNNKEL (reference sequence). V gave up 1 base and J gave up 7 bases, with 10 bases separating them. CDR3 coding DNA: TGTGCCAGCAGCCAAGCGACAGCAATTGAAAAACTGTTTTTT. This gives the protein CASSQATAIEKLFF.

The chain couples TRBV20-1 to TRBJ1-5; D perhaps matches TRBD1 (5 bases). This CDR3 region has 14 residues. The V and J ends lost 0 bases and 7 bases respectively, with 13 bases between them. CDR1 is DFQATT and CDR2 is SNEGSKA in the germline V gene (reference sequence). The CDR3, as DNA: TGCAGTGCTAGAGACGACAGACGGCCGCAGCCCCAGCATTTT. This gives the protein CSARDDRRPQPQHF.

Concerning this clonotype itself: One end of the junction is discordant with germline, which a read error may explain. This chain uses TRBV19 with TRBJ1-5; D is uncertain. Germline CDR1 and CDR2: LNHDA and SQIVND (reference sequence). The CDR3 has 14 residues. The CDR3 region has the DNA TGTGTCAGTACGAGGTCCCAGAGCGGCCAGCCCCAGCATTTT. Protein: CVSTRSQSGQPQHF. The full variable domain, rest sourced from reference TRBV19 and TRBJ1-5, is DGGITQSPKYLFRKEGQNVTLSCEQNLNHDAMYWYRQDPGQGLRLIYYSQIVNDFQKGDIAEGYSVSREKKESFPLTVTSAQKNPTAFYLCVSTRSQSGQPQHFGDGTRLSIL.

This clonotype was counted many times. The V call is TRBV7-3, the J call TRBJ2-1; TRBD1 aligns across 11 bases. V dropped 5 bases and J dropped 5; count of bases not matched to a gene: 5. The CDR3 consists of 15 residues. Germline V lookup: CDR1 SGHTA, CDR2 FQGTGA. DNA of the CDR3: TGTGCCAGCAGCGCGGGACAGGGGGGTAACAATGAGCAGTTCTTC. The encoded protein is CASSAGQGGNNEQFF.

This clonotype showed up just a few times. The rearrangement uses TRBV10-3 and TRBJ2-7; D unclear. V lost 4 bases, J lost 2 bases, and 12 bases lay in between. Germline V gene sequence: CDR1 ENHRY, CDR2 SYGVKD. The CDR3 spans 14 residues. This chain's CDR3 is CAISGQSLTYEQYF. DNA of the CDR3: TGTGCCATCAGTGGCCAGAGCTTAACCTACGAGCAGTACTTC.

The J gene is TRBJ2-5, the V gene TRBV13, with D uncertain. This CDR3 has 13 residues. The germline V and J ends were trimmed by 1 base and 5 bases, with 8 bases remaining between them. CDR1 PRHDT and CDR2 FYEKMQ come from the germline V gene (reference sequence). Here the CDR3 reads CASSLDPRETQYF. CDR3 nucleotides: TGTGCCAGCAGCTTAGATCCCAGGGAGACCCAGTACTTC.

The chain is built from TRBV19 and TRBJ2-6; no clear D gene. The CDR3 contains 15 residues. V dropped 2 bases and J dropped 0 bases, with 5 bases sitting between them. CDR1 is LNHDA, CDR2 SQIVND, per germline (reference sequence). The CDR3 DNA is TGTGCCAGTAGTATACGAGTCTCTGGGGCCAACGTCCTGACTTTC. Translating gives CASSIRVSGANVLTF.

The CDR3 DNA sequence: TGTGCCAGCAGAACGGACCCCGCCACTGAAGCTTTCTTT. It codes for CASRTDPATEAFF. J is TRBJ1-1 and V is TRBV7-9; D is undetermined. Germline V CDR1 and CDR2: SEHNR, FQNEAQ (reference sequence). There are 13 residues in the CDR3. V lost 6 bases to trimming and J lost 4 bases, with 12 bases between them.

This clonotype was recorded many times. The chain couples TRBV12-3 or TRBV12-4 to TRBJ2-7; 9 bases align to TRBD1. The CDR3 is made up of 15 amino acids. Trimming removed 5 bases from V and 4 bases from J; junction bases left unmatched: 9. CDR3: CASSLGTGSKYEQYF. The CDR3 DNA reads TGTGCCAGCAGTCTTGGGACAGGGTCAAAATACGAGCAGTACTTC.

The rearrangement links TRBV5-6 to TRBJ2-5, with 7 bases lining up with TRBD2. This CDR3 has 14 residues. The germline CDR1 and CDR2 sequences are SGHDT and YYEEEE. The V gene end was trimmed by 0 bases and the J gene end by 5 bases; junction bases not matched to a gene: 4. The CDR3: CASSLDGGEETQYF. The CDR3, as DNA: TGTGCCAGCAGCTTGGATGGGGGGGAGGAGACCCAGTACTTC.